This TCR beta chain emerged from a study of radiotherapy plus CTLA-4 blockade in lung cancer. Whole-study results and caveats: Expansion in blood of tumor-derived TCR clones was seen after radiotherapy plus ipilimumab. Reportedly, early blood T cell clone dynamics best predicted response, with interferon-beta.

CDR1 PRHDT and CDR2 FYEKMQ come from the germline V gene (reference sequence). The CDR3 sequence is 15 residues long. Trimming shortened V by 3 bases and J by 7 bases, and 13 bases separated the two germline ends. This table comes from immunoSEQ multiplex PCR, and its TCRdb copy is limited to in-frame clones, with some not included. The sample has 45,000 to 55,000 clones; roughly 88% are singletons. About this clone itself: Its antigen is unknown.

This chain uses TRBV13 with TRBJ1-6; D is perhaps TRBD1 (6 bases). This TCR derives from a human donor with non-small cell lung cancer whose response to radiotherapy plus ipilimumab could not be evaluated. Sequencing used peripheral blood, obtained from a patient treated with radiotherapy plus ipilimumab. The CDR3 bases are TGTGCCAGCAGCTTGACTGAAAGGGGGAATTCACCCCTCCACTTT. Translated, it gives CASSLTERGNSPLHF.